The next 20 T cell receptor beta chains were all read from a single sample in a study of blood T cell repertoires in COVID-19. Generated by immunoSEQ multiplex PCR, the TCRdb table keeps only in-frame clones and is missing some. The sample has about 280,000 clones, around nine tenths seen once. The specimen was PBMCs or T cells enriched from blood (not recorded which). These receptor sequences come from a woman aged 40 to 50 who had recovered from COVID-19.

This rearrangement joins TRBV10-3 to TRBJ1-6; tentatively, D is TRBD1 (6 bases). Trimming removed 3 bases from V and 0 bases from J, with 9 bases in between. The CDR3 is 16 amino acids. CDR1 ENHRY and CDR2 SYGVKD come from the germline V gene. Here the CDR3 DNA reads TGTGCCATCAGTGAAACAGGGAGCTCCTATAATTCACCCCTCCACTTT. It specifies CAISETGSSYNSPLHF.

The chain carries TRBV6-2 or TRBV6-3 and TRBJ2-3; 9 positions agree with TRBD2. Trimming cost V 2 bases and J 2 bases; bases outside gene matches: 8. Germline V lookup: CDR1 MNHEY, CDR2 SVGEGT. CDR3 length equals 17 residues. CDR3 nucleotide sequence: TGTGCCAGCAGTTACGGGCTGACTAGCGGTCACACAGATACGCAGTATTTT. Protein: CASSYGLTSGHTDTQYF.

This clone was detected once. This sequence joins TRBV5-1 and TRBJ2-1; 10 nucleotides agree with TRBD2. Germline loops: CDR1 SGHRS, CDR2 YFSETQ. V was pared by 5 bases and J by 0 bases, with 2 bases of the junction left unmatched. The CDR3 runs 15 residues. DNA of the CDR3: TGCGCCAGCAGTAAGCGGGAGGGCTCCTACAATGAGCAGTTCTTC. It yields the protein CASSKREGSYNEQFF.

This chain links TRBV5-1 with TRBJ1-3; D perhaps matches TRBD1 (6 bases). This CDR3 region has 15 residues. Germline values: CDR1 SGHRS, CDR2 YFSETQ. V lost 1 base, J lost 0 bases, and 8 bases lay in between. CDR3 sequence (DNA): TGCGCCAGCAGCTTGACAGGGTCCTCTGGAAACACCATATATTTT. This gives the protein CASSLTGSSGNTIYF.

This clone has a handful of counts. The rearrangement joins TRBV19 to TRBJ1-2; TRBD1 agrees at 9 bases. The ends lost 3 bases at V and 4 bases at J; junction bases unmatched: 3. This CDR3 has 14 amino acids. CDR1 and CDR2 (germline): LNHDA, SQIVND (reference sequence). The CDR3 here is CASSMDRGTYGYTF. The CDR3 DNA sequence: TGTGCCAGTAGTATGGACAGGGGAACCTATGGCTACACCTTC.

The chain is built from TRBV28 and TRBJ1-5; D is possibly TRBD1 (6 bases). Germline-derived CDR1 and CDR2 are MDHEN and SYDVKM. V gave up 4 bases and J gave up 4 bases, with 14 bases separating them. The CDR3 runs to 15 residues. The CDR3 sequence: CASSSGGRDNQPQHF. The CDR3 coding sequence is TGTGCCAGCAGTTCGGGGGGCAGGGATAATCAGCCCCAGCATTTT.

This chain uses TRBV28 with TRBJ2-2; D uncertain. CDR1 is MDHEN, CDR2 SYDVKM, per germline. The CDR3 is 17 amino acids. Trimming shortened V by 2 bases and J by 3 bases, and 16 bases separated the two germline ends. CDR3 residues: CASSLSTYPPYTGELFF. The CDR3 bases are TGTGCCAGCAGTTTAAGCACCTATCCTCCTTACACCGGGGAGCTGTTTTTT. Full variable domain (remainder filled in from reference TRBV28 and TRBJ2-2): DVKVTQSSRYLVKRTGEKVFLECVQDMDHENMFWYRQDPGLGLRLIYFSYDVKMKEKGDIPEGYSVSREKKERFSLILESASTNQTSMYLCASSLSTYPPYTGELFFGEGSRLTVL.

CDR3 DNA: TGTGCCAGCAGTTATCTAGGTCCTAGCGGGAGATCAGATACGCAGTATTTT. Translating gives CASSYLGPSGRSDTQYF. This rearrangement joins TRBV6-2 or TRBV6-3 to TRBJ2-3; TRBD2 agrees at 10 bases. After removal of 3 bases from V and 4 bases from J, the junction contained 10 bases not matched to a gene. Germline V gene data show CDR1 as MNHEY and CDR2 as SVGEGT. This CDR3 spans 17 amino acids.

The chain uses TRBV19 and TRBJ1-2, with a possible D match to TRBD1 (5 bases). The CDR3 has 13 residues. Germline values: CDR1 LNHDA, CDR2 SQIVND (reference sequence). The germline V and J ends were trimmed by 7 bases and 8 bases, with 17 bases remaining between them. CDR3: CASTLDRGGGYTF. CDR3 sequence (DNA): TGTGCCAGTACGTTAGACAGAGGCGGCGGCTACACCTTC.

V is TRBV27 and J is TRBJ2-1, with TRBD2 matching over 9 bases. Per germline, CDR1 MNHEY and CDR2 SMNVEV (reference sequence). The CDR3 is 15 residues long. Trimming removed 5 bases from V and 6 bases from J; junction bases left unmatched: 8. The CDR3 sequence: CASSTSGTSPNEQFF. CDR3 DNA: TGTGCCAGCAGTACCTCCGGGACTAGCCCCAATGAGCAGTTCTTC.

This chain joins TRBV11-1 and TRBJ2-1; 12 nucleotides align to TRBD2. Germline V lookup: CDR1 SGHAT, CDR2 FQDESV (reference sequence). Trimming took 1 base from V and 8 from J; bases not matched to a gene: 0. The CDR3 is made up of 14 amino acids. This chain's CDR3 is CASSLGLAGDEQFF. The DNA for the CDR3 is TGTGCCAGCAGCTTAGGACTAGCGGGAGATGAGCAGTTCTTC.

The rearrangement uses TRBV20-1 and TRBJ1-1; no firm D call. In germline, CDR1 is DFQATT, CDR2 SNEGSKA (reference sequence). V shed 3 bases and J shed 2 bases, with 4 bases lying between them. This CDR3 comprises 11 residues. The CDR3 region has the DNA TGCAGTGCTAGGGGCAACACTGAAGCTTTCTTT. Its translation is CSARGNTEAFF.

The CDR3 loop reads CASSPSGGLNSPLHF. In DNA form, the CDR3 reads TGTGCCAGCAGCCCCTCAGGGGGCCTAAATTCACCCCTCCACTTT. V is TRBV7-9 and J is TRBJ1-6; 8 bases map to TRBD1. CDR1 SEHNR and CDR2 FQNEAQ come from the germline V gene (reference sequence). Trimming at V came to 5 bases and at J to 7 bases, leaving 7 bases not matched to a gene. CDR3 length: 15 residues. The complete variable domain, with remaining parts taken from reference TRBV7-9 and TRBJ1-6, reads DTGVSQNPRHKITKRGQNVTFRCDPISEHNRLYWYRQTLGQGPEFLTYFQNEAQLEKSRLLSDRFSAERPKGSFSTLEIQRTEQGDSAMYLCASSPSGGLNSPLHFGNGTRLTVT.

V is TRBV7-2 and J is TRBJ2-3; 10 bases line up with TRBD2. From germline, CDR1 is SGHTA and CDR2 FQGNSA. V was clipped by 5 bases and J by 5 bases; unmatched bases: 4. This CDR3 is 14 amino acids long. CDR3 nucleotides: TGTGCCAGCAGCCCTAGCGGGAGTCGAGATACGCAGTATTTT. This codes for CASSPSGSRDTQYF.

V usage is TRBV6-2 or TRBV6-3 and J usage is TRBJ2-6; D is perhaps TRBD1 (6 bases). CDR1 is MNHEY and CDR2 is SVGEGT in the germline V gene. The length of the CDR3 is 15 residues. V was pared by 6 bases and J by 1 base, with 10 bases between. The CDR3 sequence is CASSPGTSGANVLTF. The CDR3 bases are TGTGCCAGCAGCCCCGGGACATCTGGGGCCAACGTCCTGACTTTC.

CDR3 protein: CASSYHRSSYNSPLHF. In DNA form, the CDR3 reads TGTGCCAGCAGTTACCATAGGAGCTCCTATAATTCACCCCTCCACTTT. The chain has TRBV6-2 or TRBV6-3 and TRBJ1-6; D is uncertain. Germline CDR1 is MNHEY and CDR2 is SVGEGT. The CDR3 contains 16 residues. Deletions cut 2 bases from V and 0 bases from J, with 8 bases between.

The genes are TRBV11-2 and TRBJ2-2, with D hard to call. V was cut by 3 bases and J by 5 bases, with 7 bases left in between. This CDR3 comprises 13 residues. Germline assignment: CDR1 SGHAT and CDR2 FQNNGV. The CDR3 loop reads CASSFGATGELFF. DNA for the CDR3: TGTGCCAGCAGCTTCGGTGCGACCGGGGAGCTGTTTTTT.

Remarks on this clone: Other DNA sequences from this sample encode an identical CDR3 as well. The gene calls are TRBV19 and TRBJ1-5, with a tentative D call TRBD1 (5 bases). The CDR3 covers 15 residues. CDR1 and CDR2 (germline): LNHDA, SQIVND (reference sequence). Trimming removed 3 bases from V and 1 base from J, with 10 bases in between. CDR3 sequence: CASSIGRGSNQPQHF. The CDR3 nucleotides read TGTGCCAGTAGTATCGGTAGGGGAAGCAATCAGCCCCAGCATTTT.

CDR3 protein: CASSIPRATGELFF. As DNA, the CDR3 is TGTGCCAGTAGTATCCCCAGGGCCACCGGGGAGCTGTTTTTT. V usage is TRBV19 and J usage is TRBJ2-2, with a weak D call TRBD1 (5 bases). CDR3 length: 14 residues. From germline, CDR1 is LNHDA and CDR2 SQIVND (reference sequence). V lost 3 bases and J 4 bases, leaving 9 bases between the germline ends.

This clone was counted once. The V and J genes are TRBV10-3 and TRBJ2-1, with TRBD2 matching 14 bases. This CDR3 spans 13 amino acids. Germline V CDR1 and CDR2: ENHRY, SYGVKD. The V and J ends lost 10 bases and 8 bases, in that order; junction bases with no gene match: 4. The CDR3 loop reads CATGLAGVDEQFF. CDR3 nucleotides: TGTGCCACGGGACTAGCGGGAGTCGATGAGCAGTTCTTC.